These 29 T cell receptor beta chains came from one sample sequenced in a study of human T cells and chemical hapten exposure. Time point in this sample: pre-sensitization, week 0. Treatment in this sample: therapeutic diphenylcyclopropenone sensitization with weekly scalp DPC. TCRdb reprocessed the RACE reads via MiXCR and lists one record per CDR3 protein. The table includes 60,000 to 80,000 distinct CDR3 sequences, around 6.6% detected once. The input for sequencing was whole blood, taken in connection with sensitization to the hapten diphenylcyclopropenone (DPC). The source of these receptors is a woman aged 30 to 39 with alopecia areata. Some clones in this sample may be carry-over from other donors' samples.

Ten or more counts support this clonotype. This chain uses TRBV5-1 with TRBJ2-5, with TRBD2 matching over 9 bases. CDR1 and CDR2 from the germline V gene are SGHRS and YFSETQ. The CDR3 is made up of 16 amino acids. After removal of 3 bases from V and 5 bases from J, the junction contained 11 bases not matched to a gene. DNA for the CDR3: TGCGCCAGCAGCTCCCGAGCGGGGGGTGCTGGGGAGACCCAGTACTTC. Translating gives CASSSRAGGAGETQYF. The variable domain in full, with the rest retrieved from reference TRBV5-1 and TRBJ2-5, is KAGVTQTPRYLIKTRGQQVTLSCSPISGHRSVSWYQQTPGQGLQFLFEYFSETQRNKGNFPGRFSGRQFSNSRSEMNVSTLELGDSALYLCASSSRAGGAGETQYFGPGTRLLVL.

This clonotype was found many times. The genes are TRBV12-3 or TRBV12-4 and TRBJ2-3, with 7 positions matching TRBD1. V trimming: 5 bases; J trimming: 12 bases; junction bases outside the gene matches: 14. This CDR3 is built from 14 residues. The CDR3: CASSIPGQTHSQYF. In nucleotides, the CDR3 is TGTGCCAGCAGTATCCCGGGACAGACCCATTCCCAGTATTTT.

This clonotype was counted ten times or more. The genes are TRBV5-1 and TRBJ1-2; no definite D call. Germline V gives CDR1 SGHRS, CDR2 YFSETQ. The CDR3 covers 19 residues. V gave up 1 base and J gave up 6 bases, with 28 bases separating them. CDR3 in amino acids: CASSLSPLLARTEIDGYTF. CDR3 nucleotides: TGCGCCAGCAGCTTGTCACCCCTCCTGGCTAGGACGGAGATTGATGGCTACACCTTC. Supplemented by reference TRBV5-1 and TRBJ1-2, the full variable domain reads KAGVTQTPRYLIKTRGQQVTLSCSPISGHRSVSWYQQTPGQGLQFLFEYFSETQRNKGNFPGRFSGRQFSNSRSEMNVSTLELGDSALYLCASSLSPLLARTEIDGYTFGSGTRLTVV.

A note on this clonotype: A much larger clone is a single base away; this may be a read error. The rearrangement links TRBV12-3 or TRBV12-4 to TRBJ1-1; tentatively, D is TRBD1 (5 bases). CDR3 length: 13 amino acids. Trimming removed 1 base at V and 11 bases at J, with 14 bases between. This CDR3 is CASSLGGTVFAFF. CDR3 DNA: TGTGCCAGCAGTTTAGGGGGCACAGTTTTCGCTTTCTTT.

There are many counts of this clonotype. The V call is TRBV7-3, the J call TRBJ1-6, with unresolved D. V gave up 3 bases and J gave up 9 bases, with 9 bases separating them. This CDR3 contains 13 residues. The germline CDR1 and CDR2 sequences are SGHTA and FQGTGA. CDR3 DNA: TGTGCCAGCAGCTTTCTAACCGGTTCACCCCTCCACTTT. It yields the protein CASSFLTGSPLHF. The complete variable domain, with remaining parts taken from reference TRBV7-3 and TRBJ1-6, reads GAGVSQTPSNKVTEKGKYVELRCDPISGHTALYWYRQSLGQGPEFLIYFQGTGAADDSGLPNDRFFAVRPEGSVSTLKIQRTERGDSAVYLCASSFLTGSPLHFGNGTRLTVT.

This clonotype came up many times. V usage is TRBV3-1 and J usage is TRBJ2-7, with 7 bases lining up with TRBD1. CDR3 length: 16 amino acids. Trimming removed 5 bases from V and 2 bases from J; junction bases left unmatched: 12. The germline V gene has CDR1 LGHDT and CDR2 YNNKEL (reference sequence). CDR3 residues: CASSSPPGQITYEQYF. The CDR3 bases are TGTGCCAGCAGCTCTCCCCCGGGACAGATAACCTACGAGCAGTACTTC.

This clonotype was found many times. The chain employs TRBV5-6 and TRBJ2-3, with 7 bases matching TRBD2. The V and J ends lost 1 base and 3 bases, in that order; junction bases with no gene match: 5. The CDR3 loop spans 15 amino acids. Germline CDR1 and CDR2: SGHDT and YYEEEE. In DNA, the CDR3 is TGTGCCAGCAGCTTGAGTCTAGCGGCTACAGATACGCAGTATTTT. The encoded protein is CASSLSLAATDTQYF.

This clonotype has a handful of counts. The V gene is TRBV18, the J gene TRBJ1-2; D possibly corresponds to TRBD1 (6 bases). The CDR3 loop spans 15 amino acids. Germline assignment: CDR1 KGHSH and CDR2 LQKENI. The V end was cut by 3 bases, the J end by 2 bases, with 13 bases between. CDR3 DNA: TGTGCCAGCTCACCCAGTCCACAGGGCAACTATGGCTACACCTTC. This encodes CASSPSPQGNYGYTF.

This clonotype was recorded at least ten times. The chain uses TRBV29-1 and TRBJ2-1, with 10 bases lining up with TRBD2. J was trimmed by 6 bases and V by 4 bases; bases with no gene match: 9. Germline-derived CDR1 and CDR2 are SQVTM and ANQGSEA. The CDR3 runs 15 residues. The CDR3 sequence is CSVVEAGLASNEQFF. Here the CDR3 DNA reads TGCAGCGTTGTAGAGGCGGGACTAGCGAGCAATGAGCAGTTCTTC.

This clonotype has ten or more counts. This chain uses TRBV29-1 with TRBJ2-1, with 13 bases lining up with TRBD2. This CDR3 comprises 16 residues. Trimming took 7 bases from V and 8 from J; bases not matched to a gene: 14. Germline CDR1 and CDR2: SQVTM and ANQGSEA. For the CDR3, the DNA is TGCAGCGCTCGTACCGGACTAGCGGGGGTTAAGGATGAGCAGTTCTTC. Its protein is CSARTGLAGVKDEQFF.

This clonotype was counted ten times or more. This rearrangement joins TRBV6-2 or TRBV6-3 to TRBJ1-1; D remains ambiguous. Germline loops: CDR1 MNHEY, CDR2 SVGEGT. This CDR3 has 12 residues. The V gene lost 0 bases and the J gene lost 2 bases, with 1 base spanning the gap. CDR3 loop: CASSYSNTEAFF. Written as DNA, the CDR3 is TGTGCCAGCAGTTACTCAAACACTGAAGCTTTCTTT.

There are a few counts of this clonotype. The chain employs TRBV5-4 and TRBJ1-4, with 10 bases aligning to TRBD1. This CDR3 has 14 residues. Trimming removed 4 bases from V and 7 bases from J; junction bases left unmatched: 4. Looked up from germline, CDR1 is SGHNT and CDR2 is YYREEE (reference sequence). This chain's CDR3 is CASSRQGATEKLFF. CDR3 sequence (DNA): TGTGCCAGCAGCCGACAGGGGGCGACTGAAAAACTGTTTTTT.

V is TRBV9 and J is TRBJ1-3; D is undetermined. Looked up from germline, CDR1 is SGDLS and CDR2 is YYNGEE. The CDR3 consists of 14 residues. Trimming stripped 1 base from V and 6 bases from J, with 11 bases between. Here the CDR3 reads CASSVSSGENTIYF. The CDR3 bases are TGTGCCAGCAGCGTAAGCTCTGGCGAAAACACCATATATTTT.

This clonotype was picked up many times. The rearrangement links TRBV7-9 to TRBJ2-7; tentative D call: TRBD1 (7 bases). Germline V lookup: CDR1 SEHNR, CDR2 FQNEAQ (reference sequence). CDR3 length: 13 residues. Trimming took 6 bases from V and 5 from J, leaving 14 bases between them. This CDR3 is CASSAAGGNEQYF. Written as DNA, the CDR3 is TGTGCCAGCAGTGCCGCAGGGGGGAACGAGCAGTACTTC.

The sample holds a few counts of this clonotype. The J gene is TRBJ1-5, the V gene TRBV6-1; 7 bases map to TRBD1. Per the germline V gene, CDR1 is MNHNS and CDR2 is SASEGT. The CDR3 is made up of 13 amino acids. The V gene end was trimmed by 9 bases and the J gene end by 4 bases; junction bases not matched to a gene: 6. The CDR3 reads CASEQGRNQPQHF. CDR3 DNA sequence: TGTGCCAGTGAACAGGGGCGGAATCAGCCCCAGCATTTT.

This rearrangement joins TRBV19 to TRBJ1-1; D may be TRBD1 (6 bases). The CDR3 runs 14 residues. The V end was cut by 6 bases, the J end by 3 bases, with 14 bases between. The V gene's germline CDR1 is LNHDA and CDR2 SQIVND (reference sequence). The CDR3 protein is CASSLGAGYTEAFF. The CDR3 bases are TGTGCCAGTAGCCTGGGGGCTGGGTACACTGAAGCTTTCTTT.

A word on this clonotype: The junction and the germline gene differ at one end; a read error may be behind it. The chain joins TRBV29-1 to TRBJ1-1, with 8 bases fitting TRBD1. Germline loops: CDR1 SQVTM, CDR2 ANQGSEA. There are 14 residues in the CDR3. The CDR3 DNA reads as TGCAGCGTTGAAGAGGTGGCAGGGGGCACTCAAGCTTTCTTT. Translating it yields CSVEEVAGGTQAFF.

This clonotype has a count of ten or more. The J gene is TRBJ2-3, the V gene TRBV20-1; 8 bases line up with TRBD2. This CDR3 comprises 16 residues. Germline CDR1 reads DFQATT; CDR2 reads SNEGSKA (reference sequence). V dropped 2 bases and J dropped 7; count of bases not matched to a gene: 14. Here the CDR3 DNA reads TGCAGTGCTAGACCCCCGAGAGGACTAGCCCAATATACGCAGTATTTT. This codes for CSARPPRGLAQYTQYF.

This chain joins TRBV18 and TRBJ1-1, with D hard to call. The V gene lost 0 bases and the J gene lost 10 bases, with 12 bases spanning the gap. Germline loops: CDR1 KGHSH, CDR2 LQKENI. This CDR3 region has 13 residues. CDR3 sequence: CASSPPSRTGAFF. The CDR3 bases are TGTGCCAGCTCACCACCGAGCAGGACGGGAGCTTTCTTT.

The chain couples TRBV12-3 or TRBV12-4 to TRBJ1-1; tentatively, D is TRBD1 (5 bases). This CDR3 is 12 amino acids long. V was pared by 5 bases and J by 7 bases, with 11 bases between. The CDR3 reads CASSGTVNEAFF. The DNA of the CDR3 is TGTGCCAGCAGTGGGACTGTAAATGAAGCTTTCTTT.

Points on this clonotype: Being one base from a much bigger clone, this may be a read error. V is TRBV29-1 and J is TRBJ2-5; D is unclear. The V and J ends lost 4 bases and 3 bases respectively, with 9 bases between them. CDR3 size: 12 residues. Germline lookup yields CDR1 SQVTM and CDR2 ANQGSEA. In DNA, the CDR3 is TGCAGCGTTGTGTGGATAAAAGAGACCCAGTACTTC. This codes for CSVVWIKETQYF.

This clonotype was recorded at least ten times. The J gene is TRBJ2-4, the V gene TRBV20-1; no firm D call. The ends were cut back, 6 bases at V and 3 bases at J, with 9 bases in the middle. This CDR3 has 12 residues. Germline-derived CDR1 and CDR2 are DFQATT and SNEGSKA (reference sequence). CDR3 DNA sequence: TGCAGTGCCCTCGTCATCAAAAACATTCAGTACTTC. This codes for CSALVIKNIQYF.

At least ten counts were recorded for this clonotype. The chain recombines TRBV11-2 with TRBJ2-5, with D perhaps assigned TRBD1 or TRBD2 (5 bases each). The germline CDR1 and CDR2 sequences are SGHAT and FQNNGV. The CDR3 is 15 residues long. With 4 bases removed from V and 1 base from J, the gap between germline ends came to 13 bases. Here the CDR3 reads CASSSIDGAQETQYF. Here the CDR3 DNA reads TGTGCCAGCAGCTCGATCGACGGGGCCCAAGAGACCCAGTACTTC.

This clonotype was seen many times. As DNA, the CDR3 is TGTGCCAGCAGTGAACAGGGAAACCAAGAGACCCAGTACTTC. Its translation: CASSEQGNQETQYF. The rearrangement uses TRBV6-5 and TRBJ2-5; tentatively, D is TRBD1 (6 bases). CDR3 length: 14 amino acids. V lost 5 bases, J lost 0 bases, and 10 bases lay in between. Germline V gene sequence: CDR1 MNHEY, CDR2 SVGAGI.

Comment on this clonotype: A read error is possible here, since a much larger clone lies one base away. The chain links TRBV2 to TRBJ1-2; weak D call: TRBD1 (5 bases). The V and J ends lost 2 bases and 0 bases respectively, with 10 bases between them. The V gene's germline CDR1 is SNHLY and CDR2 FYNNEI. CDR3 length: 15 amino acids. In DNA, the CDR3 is TGTGCCAGCAGTGAAACGCAGGGTTCTAACTATGGCTACACCTTC. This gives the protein CASSETQGSNYGYTF.

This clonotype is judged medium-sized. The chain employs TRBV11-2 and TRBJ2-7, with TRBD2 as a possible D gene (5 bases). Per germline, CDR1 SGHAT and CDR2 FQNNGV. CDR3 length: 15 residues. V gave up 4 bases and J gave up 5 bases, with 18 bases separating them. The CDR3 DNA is TGTGCCAGCAGCTGGAAATCGGACTTTCTAGACGAGCAGTACTTC. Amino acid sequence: CASSWKSDFLDEQYF.

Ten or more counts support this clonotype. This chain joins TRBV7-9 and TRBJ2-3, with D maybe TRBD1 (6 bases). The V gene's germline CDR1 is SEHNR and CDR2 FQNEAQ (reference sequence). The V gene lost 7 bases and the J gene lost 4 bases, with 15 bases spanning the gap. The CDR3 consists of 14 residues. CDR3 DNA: TGTGCCAGCATTTGGGACACCTTGCCAGATACGCAGTATTTT. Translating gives CASIWDTLPDTQYF.

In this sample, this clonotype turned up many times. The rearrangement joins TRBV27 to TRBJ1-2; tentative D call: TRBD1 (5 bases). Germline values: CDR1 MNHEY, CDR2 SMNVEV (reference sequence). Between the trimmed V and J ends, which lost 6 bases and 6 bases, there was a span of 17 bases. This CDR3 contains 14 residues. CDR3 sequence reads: CASSISGAPDGYTF. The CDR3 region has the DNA TGTGCCAGCAGCATTTCCGGGGCTCCAGATGGCTACACCTTC.

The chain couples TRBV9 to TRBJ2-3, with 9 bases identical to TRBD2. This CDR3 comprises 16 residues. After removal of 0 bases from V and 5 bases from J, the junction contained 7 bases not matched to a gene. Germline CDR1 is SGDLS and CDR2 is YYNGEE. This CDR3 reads CASSVAAGGSGDTQYF. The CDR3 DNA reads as TGTGCCAGCAGCGTAGCCGCGGGGGGGTCCGGAGATACGCAGTATTTT.